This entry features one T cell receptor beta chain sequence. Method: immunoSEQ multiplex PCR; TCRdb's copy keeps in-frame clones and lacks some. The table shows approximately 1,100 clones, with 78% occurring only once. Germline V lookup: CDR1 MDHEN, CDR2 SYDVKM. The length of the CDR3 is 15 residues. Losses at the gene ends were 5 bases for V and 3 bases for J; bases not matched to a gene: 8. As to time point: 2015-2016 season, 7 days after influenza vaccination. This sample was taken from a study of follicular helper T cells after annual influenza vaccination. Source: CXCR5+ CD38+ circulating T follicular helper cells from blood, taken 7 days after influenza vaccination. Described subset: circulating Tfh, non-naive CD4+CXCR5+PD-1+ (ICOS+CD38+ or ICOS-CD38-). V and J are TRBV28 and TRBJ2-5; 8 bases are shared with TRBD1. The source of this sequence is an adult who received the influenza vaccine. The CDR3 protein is CASSGAGQGEETQYF. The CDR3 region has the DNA TGTGCCAGCAGTGGCGCAGGACAGGGAGAAGAGACCCAGTACTTC.